The next 21 T cell receptor beta chains were all read from a single sample in a study of cytomegalovirus exposure and HLA in healthy donors. Use of 60 Vbeta and 13 Jbeta primers characterized the PCR. TCRdb keeps only in-frame clones here, not all; method: immunoSEQ multiplex PCR. This sample has some 130,000 clones, with under 85% found just once. Sequencing was done on a sample of PBMCs. These receptors all come from a woman in her forties or fifties in good health and CMV-seropositive.

The table lists this clone with a few counts. This chain uses TRBV5-6 with TRBJ1-2; 9 nucleotides agree with TRBD1. V lost 0 bases to trimming and J lost 4 bases; unmatched junction nucleotides: 4. The length of the CDR3 is 15 residues. Germline V lookup: CDR1 SGHDT, CDR2 YYEEEE. DNA of the CDR3: TGTGCCAGCAGCTTGGGGACAGGGGTTACCTATGGCTACACCTTC. It is translated as CASSLGTGVTYGYTF.

The rearrangement uses TRBV4-1 and TRBJ2-7; D gene unclear. V lost 3 bases and J 0 bases, leaving 15 bases between the germline ends. The germline gives CDR1 MGHRA, CDR2 YSYEKL. CDR3 length equals 16 residues. The CDR3 loop is CASSQASTSISYEQYF. The CDR3 bases are TGCGCCAGCAGCCAGGCATCCACCTCGATCTCCTACGAGCAGTACTTC.

This chain connects TRBV6-5 to TRBJ1-2, with TRBD1 matching 7 bases. The CDR3 covers 13 residues. V lost 2 bases, J lost 6 bases, and 3 bases stayed unmatched. CDR1 is MNHEY, CDR2 SVGAGI, per germline. CDR3 sequence: CASSYKGADGYTF. The DNA for the CDR3 is TGTGCCAGCAGTTACAAGGGGGCGGATGGCTACACCTTC.

V gene TRBV12-5 combines with J gene TRBJ2-3; 7 bases are a match to TRBD2. The CDR3 consists of 15 residues. With 4 bases clipped from V and 2 bases from J, the junction kept 6 bases outside the gene matches. CDR1 is LGHNT and CDR2 is FRNRAP in the germline V gene. CDR3 residues: CASGSSGGATDTQYF. The CDR3 DNA reads as TGTGCTAGTGGTTCATCGGGGGGAGCCACAGATACGCAGTATTTT. Complete variable domain (other parts from reference TRBV12-5 and TRBJ2-3): DARVTQTPRHKVTEMGQEVTMRCQPILGHNTVFWYRQTMMQGLELLAYFRNRAPLDDSGMPKDRFSAEMPDATLATLKIQPSEPRDSAVYFCASGSSGGATDTQYFGPGTRLTVL.

This clone was seen more than once but under ten times. V usage is TRBV2 and J usage is TRBJ1-5; no clear D gene. The CDR3 extends over 14 amino acids. Trimming stripped 3 bases from V and 6 bases from J, with 12 bases between. Germline-derived CDR1 and CDR2 are SNHLY and FYNNEI. The CDR3 region has the DNA TGTGCCAGCAGTGACAAAAGAGGGAGTCAGCCCCAGCATTTT. Its protein is CASSDKRGSQPQHF.

The chain employs TRBV27 and TRBJ2-5, with 9 bases lining up with TRBD1. CDR3 length: 15 residues. Per the germline V gene, CDR1 is MNHEY and CDR2 is SMNVEV (reference sequence). With V trimmed by 6 bases and J by 5 bases, 10 bases remained unmatched. The CDR3 DNA is TGTGCCAGCAGGAACGACAGGGGGGCTGCGGAGACCCAGTACTTC. Protein sequence: CASRNDRGAAETQYF.

V and J are TRBV30 and TRBJ1-2, with TRBD1 matching over 8 bases. V lost 3 bases, J lost 9 bases, and 9 bases stayed unmatched. This CDR3 comprises 13 residues. The germline CDR1 and CDR2 sequences are GTSNPN and SVGIG (reference sequence). The CDR3 nucleotides read TGTGCCTGGAGCAAAGGACAGGGAAAGCGCTACACCTTC. Amino acid sequence: CAWSKGQGKRYTF.

This chain uses TRBV10-1 with TRBJ1-1; tentative D call: TRBD1 (6 bases). The germline V gene has CDR1 WNHNN and CDR2 SYGVQD (reference sequence). V was cut by 6 bases and J by 3 bases, with 11 bases left in between. The CDR3 consists of 13 residues. The CDR3 DNA sequence: TGCGCCAGCAGGGACAGCGTGGACACTGAAGCTTTCTTT. Translation gives CASRDSVDTEAFF.

V is TRBV7-2 and J is TRBJ2-3; D is ambiguous. The germline V and J ends were trimmed by 2 bases and 0 bases, with 12 bases remaining between them. The CDR3 contains 16 residues. Germline V lookup: CDR1 SGHTA, CDR2 FQGNSA. This CDR3 reads CASSLNPATSTDTQYF. The CDR3, as DNA: TGTGCCAGCAGCTTAAATCCGGCGACTAGCACAGATACGCAGTATTTT.

The chain joins TRBV7-9 to TRBJ2-3, with 11 bases lining up with TRBD1. Trimming cost V 5 bases and J 8 bases; bases outside gene matches: 12. The CDR3 extends over 16 amino acids. Germline V CDR1 and CDR2: SEHNR, FQNEAQ (reference sequence). The CDR3 DNA reads TGTGCCAGCAGCCTGCCGGGGGACAGGGGGGAGGCTACGCAGTATTTT. Protein sequence: CASSLPGDRGEATQYF.

The chain employs TRBV6-1 and TRBJ1-1; 12 bases line up with TRBD1. J lost 8 bases, V lost 4 bases, and 23 bases had no gene match. This CDR3 comprises 20 residues. Germline V lookup: CDR1 MNHNS, CDR2 SASEGT. CDR3 loop: CASSAEPGQGARVVSGEAFF. In DNA, the CDR3 is TGTGCCAGCAGTGCCGAACCGGGACAGGGGGCGCGGGTGGTTAGTGGAGAAGCTTTCTTT.

This clone was observed a handful of times. The gene calls are TRBV4-1 and TRBJ1-5; D unclear. Trimming cost V 0 bases and J 7 bases, with 10 bases left between them. There are 14 residues in the CDR3. Germline assignment: CDR1 MGHRA and CDR2 YSYEKL. CDR3 sequence (DNA): TGCGCCAGCAGCCAAGAGGAGGAAGGACAGCCCCAGCATTTT. Its translation: CASSQEEEGQPQHF.

The J gene is TRBJ2-3, the V gene TRBV7-2; D might be TRBD2 (5 bases). Germline CDR1 SGHTA, CDR2 FQGNSA. This CDR3 has 14 amino acids. Trimming took 1 base from V and 6 from J, leaving 11 bases between them. CDR3 region: CASSLDEGWDTQYF. The CDR3 DNA is TGTGCCAGCAGCTTAGACGAGGGTTGGGATACGCAGTATTTT.

A word on this clone: One junction end does not reproduce the germline sequence, and a read error may be involved. The genes are TRBV27 and TRBJ2-2; tentative D call: TRBD2 (7 bases). The V gene's germline CDR1 is MNHEY and CDR2 SMNVEV (reference sequence). This CDR3 contains 14 residues. As DNA, the CDR3 is TGTGCCAGCAGTCTGAACAGGGAAAGCGGGGAGCTGCTTTTT. It codes for CASSLNRESGELLF.

The CDR3 here is CASSEEGGHSPLHF. CDR3 DNA sequence: TGTGCCAGCAGTGAGGAGGGTGGGCATTCACCCCTCCACTTT. V is TRBV2 and J is TRBJ1-6; the D is unclear. Germline V lookup: CDR1 SNHLY, CDR2 FYNNEI. Deletions cut 3 bases from V and 8 bases from J, with 11 bases between. This CDR3 has 14 residues.

This clone was seen a handful of times. The CDR3 protein is CASSESGGAGANVLTF. The CDR3 DNA is TGTGCCAGCAGTGAAAGCGGGGGGGCTGGGGCCAACGTCCTGACTTTC. This chain joins TRBV6-1 and TRBJ2-6; 10 positions match TRBD2. CDR1 and CDR2 from the germline V gene are MNHNS and SASEGT. This CDR3 has 16 residues. V shed 2 bases and J 2 bases; nucleotides not matched to a gene: 0.

The V and J genes are TRBV5-1 and TRBJ1-6, with D perhaps matching TRBD1 (6 bases). The CDR3 loop spans 16 amino acids. Trimming pared 1 base from V and 0 bases from J, leaving 8 bases between. CDR1 SGHRS and CDR2 YFSETQ come from the germline V gene. The DNA for the CDR3 is TGCGCCAGCAGCTTGAAGGACAGCTCCTATAATTCACCCCTCCACTTT. Amino acid sequence: CASSLKDSSYNSPLHF.

The V call is TRBV9, the J call TRBJ2-7; D is unresolved. CDR3 size: 12 residues. The ends were cut back, 3 bases at V and 4 bases at J, with 8 bases in the middle. Germline loops: CDR1 SGDLS, CDR2 YYNGEE. The CDR3 sequence is CASSAVGYEQYF. In nucleotides, the CDR3 is TGTGCCAGCAGCGCGGTCGGGTACGAGCAGTACTTC.

This chain connects TRBV7-2 to TRBJ1-2; D is perhaps TRBD1 (5 bases). The CDR3 is 13 amino acids. The V and J ends lost 4 bases and 6 bases respectively, with 12 bases between them. Germline V CDR1 and CDR2: SGHTA, FQGNSA. CDR3 DNA sequence: TGTGCCAGCAGCTCCGCAGGGAGGGATGGCTACACCTTC. Translating it yields CASSSAGRDGYTF.

This clone was picked up one time. J is TRBJ2-5 and V is TRBV6-5; 11 bases line up with TRBD2. There are 13 residues in the CDR3. Per germline, CDR1 MNHEY and CDR2 SVGAGI. V trimming: 7 bases; J trimming: 7 bases; junction bases outside the gene matches: 5. This CDR3 is CASISGGARTQYF. The CDR3 DNA follows: TGTGCCAGCATTAGCGGGGGGGCCCGGACCCAGTACTTC.

This sequence joins TRBV7-2 and TRBJ2-2; 13 bases agree with TRBD2. The CDR3 is 16 residues long. The trim removed 4 bases at V and 7 bases at J, leaving 6 bases unmatched. The germline CDR1 and CDR2 sequences are SGHTA and FQGNSA. CDR3 region: CASSSLAGGPNGELFF. The CDR3 DNA reads TGTGCCAGCAGCTCACTAGCGGGGGGGCCGAACGGGGAGCTGTTTTTT.